Listed here are 20 T cell receptor beta chains from one sample, sequenced in a study of blood T cells in healthy people across ages. Alongside a J-beta primer mix, a sample-barcoded 5' primer served in a second PCR lasting about 7 to 11 cycles. TCRdb itself ran the 5' RACE reads through MiXCR, one entry per CDR3 protein. The profile shows about 830,000 distinct CDR3 sequences, roughly 64% of them singletons. Sequencing was carried out using blood. The receptors stem from a man under 40 in good health.

The rearrangement uses TRBV20-1 and TRBJ1-5; TRBD1 matches 7 bases. Per germline, CDR1 DFQATT and CDR2 SNEGSKA (reference sequence). This CDR3 is built from 14 residues. V was clipped by 5 bases and J by 3 bases; unmatched bases: 7. The CDR3 loop is CSAPQGSPNQPQHF. In nucleotides, the CDR3 is TGCAGTGCTCCACAGGGGTCCCCCAATCAGCCCCAGCATTTT.

The chain uses TRBV7-9 and TRBJ2-3, with TRBD1 identical over 9 bases. Per the germline V gene, CDR1 is SEHNR and CDR2 is FQNEAQ (reference sequence). The CDR3 contains 15 residues. V was pared by 5 bases and J by 4 bases, with 7 bases of the junction left unmatched. The CDR3 loop is CASSHYRGRADTQYF. DNA for the CDR3: TGTGCCAGCAGCCATTACAGGGGGCGCGCAGATACGCAGTATTTT. Full variable domain (remainder filled in from reference TRBV7-9 and TRBJ2-3): DTGVSQNPRHKITKRGQNVTFRCDPISEHNRLYWYRQTLGQGPEFLTYFQNEAQLEKSRLLSDRFSAERPKGSFSTLEIQRTEQGDSAMYLCASSHYRGRADTQYFGPGTRLTVL.

The rearrangement joins TRBV20-1 to TRBJ2-5; 8 bases map to TRBD1. The DNA end is a closer match to TRBJ2-7, so the J assignment may be wrong. The CDR3 sequence is 16 residues long. CDR1 and CDR2 (germline): DFQATT, SNEGSKA (reference sequence). The chain's CDR3 is CSARDSDRALGYEQYF. In nucleotides, the CDR3 is TGCAGTGCTAGAGATTCGGACAGGGCATTGGGCTACGAGCAGTACTTC.

The chain joins TRBV7-2 to TRBJ2-5; 8 bases align to TRBD1. The CDR3 sequence is 15 residues long. J was trimmed by 13 bases and V by 1 base; bases with no gene match: 14. In germline, CDR1 is SGHTA, CDR2 FQGNSA. The CDR3 region is CASSLGNRGYDERYF. As DNA, the CDR3 is TGTGCCAGCAGCTTAGGGAACAGGGGGTACGACGAGCGGTACTTC.

The rearrangement links TRBV20-1 to TRBJ2-6; D is perhaps TRBD1 (5 bases). This CDR3 has 18 amino acids. Germline V gene sequence: CDR1 DFQATT, CDR2 SNEGSKA (reference sequence). Trimming pared 0 bases from V and 2 bases from J, leaving 17 bases between. This CDR3 reads CSARDAGPVGAGANVLTF. CDR3 DNA sequence: TGCAGTGCTAGAGATGCAGGGCCCGTTGGGGCTGGGGCCAACGTCCTGACTTTC.

A few counts support this clonotype. J is TRBJ2-7 and V is TRBV12-3 or TRBV12-4; 8 bases map to TRBD2. Trimming removed 6 bases from V and 7 bases from J; junction bases left unmatched: 11. The CDR3 is made up of 14 amino acids. The CDR3 DNA sequence: TGTGCCAGCAGGAGGGGACTAGATCTACAGGAGCAGTACTTC. Protein sequence: CASRRGLDLQEQYF.

The chain joins TRBV14 to TRBJ2-4, with 10 bases aligning to TRBD1. Judging by the DNA end, TRBJ2-7 fits better; the J call may be wrong. The germline V gene encodes CDR1 SGHDN and CDR2 FVKESK. There are 15 residues in the CDR3. CDR3 sequence (DNA): TGTGCCAGCAGCCCCCTAGGGGACAGGGGTCACGAGCAGTACTTC. Translating it yields CASSPLGDRGHEQYF.

This clonotype was observed a handful of times. The chain uses TRBV5-5 and TRBJ2-5, with 9 bases identical to TRBD1. V dropped 1 base and J dropped 2; count of bases not matched to a gene: 3. Germline V gene lookup returns CDR1 SGHKS and CDR2 YYEKEE (reference sequence). The CDR3 has 15 residues. In DNA form, the CDR3 reads TGTGCCAGCAGCTTGACAGGGGGCTGGCAAGAGACCCAGTACTTC. As protein: CASSLTGGWQETQYF.

V usage is TRBV20-1 and J usage is TRBJ1-3, with unresolved D. V lost 0 bases and J 0 bases, leaving 6 bases between the germline ends. Germline V CDR1 and CDR2: DFQATT, SNEGSKA (reference sequence). The CDR3 is 14 residues long. CDR3 in amino acids: CSARDLHSGNTIYF. The CDR3, as DNA: TGCAGTGCTAGAGATTTACACTCTGGAAACACCATATATTTT.

The chain combines TRBV7-9 with TRBJ2-3; D remains ambiguous. Judging by the DNA end, TRBJ2-2 fits better; the J call may be wrong. CDR1 is SEHNR and CDR2 is FQNEAQ in the germline V gene (reference sequence). The CDR3 is 15 residues long. CDR3 nucleotides: TGTGCCAGCAGCGAAAATAGTGCAGGAACCGGGGAGCTGTTTTTT. Translated: CASSENSAGTGELFF.

This rearrangement joins TRBV5-4 to TRBJ2-7; 8 nucleotides agree with TRBD1. CDR1 and CDR2 from the germline V gene are SGHNT and YYREEE (reference sequence). V lost 4 bases to trimming and J lost 3 bases; unmatched junction nucleotides: 9. CDR3 size: 15 residues. The CDR3 protein is CASSPRQGMDYEQYF. The CDR3 DNA is TGTGCCAGCAGCCCCCGACAGGGGATGGACTACGAGCAGTACTTC. Full variable domain (remainder filled in from reference TRBV5-4 and TRBJ2-7): ETGVTQSPTHLIKTRGQQVTLRCSSQSGHNTVSWYQQALGQGPQFIFQYYREEENGRGNFPPRFSGLQFPNYSSELNVNALELDDSALYLCASSPRQGMDYEQYFGPGTRLTVT.

This chain joins TRBV4-2 and TRBJ2-7; 14 nucleotides line up with TRBD2. CDR1 and CDR2 from the germline V gene are LGHNA and YNFKEQ. The CDR3 totals 17 residues. With 2 bases clipped from V and 7 bases from J, the junction kept 10 bases outside the gene matches. For the CDR3, the DNA is TGTGCCAGCAGCCAACCTCCCGGGACTAGCGGGAGCAATGAGCAGTACTTC. Its protein is CASSQPPGTSGSNEQYF.

This clonotype was observed a few times. This chain joins TRBV7-9 and TRBJ2-3; 8 positions match TRBD1. Germline V gene lookup returns CDR1 SEHNR and CDR2 FQNEAQ (reference sequence). CDR3 length equals 15 residues. V was pared by 4 bases and J by 3 bases, with 6 bases of the junction left unmatched. Here the CDR3 reads CASSSRGQRTDTQYF. In DNA, the CDR3 is TGTGCCAGCAGCTCCAGGGGGCAGAGGACAGATACGCAGTATTTT.

The chain uses TRBV4-3 and TRBJ2-1; D gene uncertain. Germline V gives CDR1 LGHNA, CDR2 YSLEER. V lost 0 bases and J 0 bases, leaving 6 bases between the germline ends. CDR3 size: 15 residues. CDR3 DNA: TGCGCCAGCAGCCAAGATGCCAGCTCCTACAATGAGCAGTTCTTC. Amino acid sequence: CASSQDASSYNEQFF.

The chain recombines TRBV6-1 with TRBJ1-2; possible D gene TRBD1, 5 bases. This CDR3 is 13 amino acids long. Germline loops: CDR1 MNHNS, CDR2 SASEGT. Trimming took off 11 bases at V and 4 bases at J, with 17 bases between the two ends. CDR3 bases: TGTGCCTCCCGAGGGGTCTGGGCCTATGGCTACACCTTC. This sequence encodes CASRGVWAYGYTF.

J is TRBJ1-4 and V is TRBV4-2; D remains ambiguous. The better agreement between TRBJ2-2 and the DNA end casts doubt on the J call. The CDR3 has 17 amino acids. Looked up from germline, CDR1 is LGHNA and CDR2 is YNFKEQ. CDR3 sequence (DNA): TGTGCCAGCAGCCGATGGGCGGACGCAGAGACCCCCGGGGAGCTGTTTTTT. It is translated as CASSRWADAETPGELFF.

The chain recombines TRBV5-1 with TRBJ1-1; the match to TRBD1 covers 9 bases. Unmatched junction bases numbered 11, after V lost 1 base and J lost 7 bases. CDR3 length equals 16 residues. In germline, CDR1 is SGHRS, CDR2 YFSETQ. The CDR3 is CASSLTSGTGYGEAFF. DNA of the CDR3: TGCGCCAGCAGCTTGACTTCCGGGACAGGGTATGGTGAAGCTTTCTTT. Variable domain in full (rest from reference TRBV5-1 and TRBJ1-1): KAGVTQTPRYLIKTRGQQVTLSCSPISGHRSVSWYQQTPGQGLQFLFEYFSETQRNKGNFPGRFSGRQFSNSRSEMNVSTLELGDSALYLCASSLTSGTGYGEAFFGQGTRLTVV.

The chain recombines TRBV10-3 with TRBJ2-6; 8 bases are a match to TRBD1. V trimming: 0 bases; J trimming: 5 bases; junction bases outside the gene matches: 15. Germline-derived CDR1 and CDR2 are ENHRY and SYGVKD. The CDR3 totals 20 residues. The CDR3, as DNA: TGTGCCATCAGTGAGTCGACGCAAGGACAGGGTGCAGGAAGGGCCAACGTCCTGACTTTC. It is translated as CAISESTQGQGAGRANVLTF.

V and J are TRBV7-8 and TRBJ1-1, with D possibly being TRBD1 (5 bases). Trimming removed 7 bases from V and 3 bases from J, with 18 bases in between. Germline CDR1 and CDR2: SGHVS and FQNEAQ. This CDR3 contains 15 residues. CDR3 region: CASNPSIRGDTEAFF. CDR3 DNA sequence: TGTGCCAGCAACCCCTCTATTAGGGGCGACACTGAAGCTTTCTTT.

This clonotype has only a few counts. This chain links TRBV28 with TRBJ2-7; TRBD2 agrees at 8 bases. Germline assignment: CDR1 MDHEN and CDR2 SYDVKM. V shed 8 bases, J shed 6 bases, and the junction held 9 bases outside the gene matches. This CDR3 has 13 amino acids. CDR3 bases: TGTGCCAGCGGGACGGGGGGGCTTGGCGAGCAGTACTTC. Translated, it gives CASGTGGLGEQYF.